The rows below give T cell receptor beta chains drawn from one sample of a study of T-cell memory formation after mild COVID-19. TCRdb re-analysed the 5' RACE reads in MiXCR, keeping a single row per CDR3 protein. The sample comprises around 500,000 distinct CDR3 sequences, over 15% of which are singletons, and over 9% rests with the top ten. The sequenced material came from PBMCs or a T cell subset sorted from them (not recorded which). These receptors all come from an adult woman who had mild COVID-19 (a few samples of this study predate the infection). Cell type and time point are not known. Each CDR3 is given with its conserved first and last residue. D genes are given only for firm matches. For some rows the clone size is stated as once, few or many, or as a class when expanded; others skip it.

v_call	clone_size	d_call	j_call	cdr3_aa	cdr3_nt
TRBV29-1	few	TRBD1	TRBJ1-1	CSVPWTGYTEAFF	TGCAGCGTCCCCTGGACAGGGTACACTGAAGCTTTCTTT
TRBV4-3	few	TRBD2	TRBJ2-4	CASSPSPGTSGRKNIQYF	TGCGCCAGCAGCCCATCCCCCGGGACTAGCGGGCGCAAAAACATTCAGTACTTC
TRBV11-2	few	-	TRBJ1-1	CASRVSTVRRTEAFF	TGTGCCAGCAGAGTCTCTACGGTGAGGAGGACTGAAGCTTTCTTT
TRBV20-1	-	TRBD2	TRBJ2-1	CSARDPQTSFKINEQFF	TGCAGTGCTAGAGACCCTCAGACTAGCTTTAAGATCAATGAGCAGTTCTTC
TRBV12-3/TRBV12-4	few	-	TRBJ2-6	CASSLDTSGANVLTF	TGTGCCAGCAGCCTAGACACCTCTGGGGCCAACGTCCTGACTTTC
TRBV3-1	-	TRBD1	TRBJ2-5	CASSPQGAGETQYF	TGTGCCAGCAGCCCTCAGGGGGCAGGAGAGACCCAGTACTTC
TRBV9	-	TRBD1	TRBJ2-5	CASSVGRQGQETQYF	TGTGCCAGCAGCGTAGGGAGACAGGGACAAGAGACCCAGTACTTC
TRBV4-1	-	TRBD1	TRBJ1-1	CASSQGSAGGEEAFF	TGCGCCAGCAGCCAGGGATCAGCAGGGGGCGAAGAAGCTTTCTTT
TRBV9	-	-	TRBJ2-3	CASSVSPGTDTQYF	TGTGCCAGCAGCGTCAGCCCAGGCACAGATACGCAGTATTTT
TRBV5-1	-	TRBD1	TRBJ2-5	CASSYGTGAEETQYF	TGCGCCAGCAGCTACGGGACAGGGGCGGAAGAGACCCAGTACTTC
TRBV25-1	few	-	TRBJ2-7	CASEGRGPYEQYF	TGTGCCAGCGAAGGGCGGGGGCCGTACGAGCAGTACTTC
TRBV5-4	-	-	TRBJ2-5	CASSFLAPIPSLQETQYF	TGTGCCAGCAGCTTTTTAGCGCCTATCCCGTCCTTACAAGAGACCCAGTACTTC
TRBV30	few	-	TRBJ2-5	CACSPRVWGQETQYF	TGTGCCTGCTCCCCTAGAGTGTGGGGACAAGAGACCCAGTACTTC
TRBV5-1	few	-	TRBJ1-6	CASSLEGEYSYSPLHF	TGCGCCAGCAGCTTGGAAGGGGAATATAGTTATTCACCCCTCCACTTT
TRBV20-1	few	-	TRBJ1-2	CSAEYYYGYTF	TGCAGTGCAGAGTATTATTATGGCTACACCTTC
TRBV2	-	TRBD1	TRBJ1-5	CASSETRDRGTSNQPQHF	TGTGCCAGCAGTGAAACCCGGGACAGGGGCACTAGCAATCAGCCCCAGCATTTT
TRBV2	once	TRBD1	TRBJ1-4	CASSRDRVNEKLFF	TGTGCCAGCAGCCGAGACAGGGTTAATGAAAAACTGTTTTTT
TRBV24-1	-	TRBD2	TRBJ2-3	CATSDSLGLAGVTDTQYF	TGTGCCACCAGTGATTCCCTCGGACTAGCGGGAGTAACAGATACGCAGTATTTT
TRBV5-1	-	-	TRBJ2-5	CASSWSDTDLGPETQYF	TGCGCCAGCAGCTGGTCTGATACGGACCTAGGACCGGAGACCCAGTACTTC
TRBV4-1	-	-	TRBJ1-2	CASSQRSLDFYGYTF	TGCGCCAGCAGCCAAAGATCCTTGGATTTCTATGGCTACACCTTC
TRBV7-3	-	TRBD2	TRBJ2-1	CASSFGAGVRDEQFF	TGTGCCAGCAGCTTTGGTGCGGGAGTGCGGGATGAGCAGTTCTTC
TRBV7-2	-	TRBD2	TRBJ2-3	CASSLVAGGVPDTQYF	TGTGCCAGCAGCTTAGTAGCGGGGGGCGTCCCAGATACGCAGTATTTT
TRBV29-1	-	TRBD1	TRBJ1-1	CSDRGTEAFF	TGCAGCGACAGGGGCACTGAAGCTTTCTTT
TRBV6-5	-	TRBD1	TRBJ1-1	CASSWGQGSVREAFF	TGTGCCAGCAGCTGGGGACAGGGCTCGGTACGTGAAGCTTTCTTT
TRBV6-6	-	TRBD1	TRBJ2-5	CASGQGKWGTQETQYF	TGTGCCAGCGGACAGGGGAAGTGGGGGACCCAAGAGACCCAGTACTTC
TRBV29-1	-	-	TRBJ2-7	CSATPTGREQYF	TGCAGCGCTACACCAACAGGGCGCGAGCAGTACTTC
TRBV7-9	once	-	TRBJ2-1	CASSFQSHAEQFF	TGTGCCAGCAGCTTTCAAAGTCATGCTGAGCAGTTCTTC
TRBV25-1	few	TRBD1	TRBJ2-5	CASSAWTGTQETQYF	TGTGCCAGCAGTGCCTGGACAGGGACCCAAGAGACCCAGTACTTC
TRBV24-1	few	-	TRBJ2-2	CATSDLSAGNTGELFF	TGTGCCACCAGTGATTTGTCAGCGGGCAACACCGGGGAGCTGTTTTTT
TRBV7-9	few	-	TRBJ1-3	CASSAPGSSGNTIYF	TGTGCCAGCAGCGCTCCGGGGAGCTCTGGAAACACCATATATTTT
TRBV12-3/TRBV12-4	-	TRBD1	TRBJ2-3	CASSGRTGDTQYF	TGTGCCAGCAGTGGCCGGACAGGAGATACGCAGTATTTT
TRBV5-1	-	-	TRBJ2-7	CASSLMGGVSRALVVHEQYF	TGCGCCAGCAGCTTGATGGGCGGTGTTTCGCGGGCCTTGGTCGTCCACGAGCAGTACTTC
TRBV12-3/TRBV12-4	-	TRBD1	TRBJ2-1	CASSTGVREQFF	TGTGCCAGCAGTACAGGGGTACGGGAGCAGTTCTTC
TRBV6-5	few	TRBD2	TRBJ2-3	CASSYGAGPTDTQYF	TGTGCCAGCAGTTACGGAGCGGGACCAACAGATACGCAGTATTTT
TRBV5-1	many	-	TRBJ2-3	CASSFGLLPDTQYF	TGCGCCAGCAGCTTCGGACTACTCCCCGATACGCAGTATTTT
TRBV20-1	-	-	TRBJ2-1	CSARSWNEQFF	TGCAGTGCTAGATCCTGGAATGAGCAGTTCTTC
TRBV20-1	few	TRBD2	TRBJ2-1	CSAGTSGKGNEQFF	TGCAGTGCCGGGACTAGCGGGAAGGGCAATGAGCAGTTCTTC
TRBV20-1	-	-	TRBJ1-1	CSASIRDDTEAFF	TGCAGTGCTAGTATCCGCGACGACACTGAAGCTTTCTTT
TRBV5-1	few	-	TRBJ2-1	CASSLDSHNEQFF	TGCGCCAGCAGCTTGGACAGCCACAATGAGCAGTTCTTC
TRBV7-9	few	-	TRBJ2-7	CASSSRLGGEQYF	TGTGCCAGCAGCTCAAGGCTAGGGGGTGAGCAGTACTTC
TRBV14	few	TRBD2	TRBJ2-1	CASSQGLAGEQFF	TGTGCCAGCAGCCAGGGACTAGCGGGCGAGCAGTTCTTC
TRBV11-2	few	-	TRBJ2-5	CASSLEPPETQYF	TGTGCCAGCAGCTTAGAGCCCCCAGAGACCCAGTACTTC
TRBV11-1	many	-	TRBJ2-7	CASSFPGAGDGEQYF	TGTGCCAGCAGCTTCCCAGGGGCTGGAGACGGCGAGCAGTACTTC
TRBV11-2	few	TRBD2	TRBJ2-7	CASSPLGLVGYEQYF	TGTGCCAGCAGCCCGCTGGGACTAGTTGGTTACGAGCAGTACTTC
TRBV12-3/TRBV12-4	many	-	TRBJ2-1	CASSTKGSGGGDEQFF	TGTGCCAGCAGCACAAAGGGGTCGGGGGGCGGTGATGAGCAGTTCTTC
TRBV9	few	-	TRBJ2-1	CASSVAPLQSVVALPQRGEQFF	TGTGCCAGCAGCGTAGCACCACTACAATCTGTGGTAGCTCTCCCCCAGAGAGGGGAGCAGTTCTTC
TRBV4-3	-	-	TRBJ1-5	CASSQDATYNQPQHF	TGCGCCAGCAGCCAAGATGCAACCTACAATCAGCCCCAGCATTTT
TRBV14	-	TRBD1	TRBJ1-6	CASSQVAGGLPPLHF	TGTGCCAGCAGCCAAGTTGCAGGGGGCTTGCCACCCCTCCACTTT